The 27 T cell receptor beta chains reported below all come from one sample, sequenced in a study of blood T cells in healthy people across ages. A J-beta primer mix and a sample-barcoded 5' primer were used in a second PCR of roughly 7 to 12 cycles. In TCRdb, the 5' RACE reads were re-called with MiXCR into one record per CDR3 protein. The sample lists about 1.8 million distinct CDR3 sequences, 49% occurring once. Sequenced: blood. The origin of the receptors is a woman between 35 and 50 years old in good health.

This chain joins TRBV6-5 and TRBJ2-7, with unresolved D. V lost 0 bases and J lost 5, with 17 bases in between. Germline CDR1 reads MNHEY; CDR2 reads SVGAGI. This CDR3 comprises 16 residues. The CDR3 protein is CASSYSMEKGSHEQYF. CDR3 coding DNA: TGTGCCAGCAGTTACTCGATGGAAAAGGGCAGCCACGAGCAGTACTTC.

This chain connects TRBV20-1 to TRBJ2-5; no clear D. Germline V gene sequence: CDR1 DFQATT, CDR2 SNEGSKA (reference sequence). The V gene lost 3 bases and the J gene lost 5 bases, with 7 bases spanning the gap. The CDR3 is made up of 11 amino acids. The CDR3 here is CSASRFETQYF. The DNA for the CDR3 is TGCAGTGCTAGTCGGTTTGAGACCCAGTACTTC.

This clonotype has just a few counts. This chain links TRBV7-2 with TRBJ2-3; 9 positions agree with TRBD2. From germline, CDR1 is SGHTA and CDR2 FQGNSA. The trim removed 2 bases at V and 4 bases at J, leaving 7 bases unmatched. This CDR3 is built from 16 residues. CDR3 residues: CASSLTRGGGPDTQYF. Written as DNA, the CDR3 is TGTGCCAGCAGCTTAACGCGGGGGGGTGGGCCAGATACGCAGTATTTT.

The chain combines TRBV5-1 with TRBJ2-3; D remains ambiguous. The V gene's germline CDR1 is SGHRS and CDR2 YFSETQ. Trimming took 1 base from V and 4 from J, leaving 13 bases between them. This CDR3 has 15 residues. In DNA form, the CDR3 reads TGCGCCAGCAGCTTGTACTCAGGATCGGCAGATACGCAGTATTTT. This gives the protein CASSLYSGSADTQYF.

The V and J genes are TRBV24-1 and TRBJ2-1; TRBD2 matches 10 bases. Germline lookup yields CDR1 KGHDR and CDR2 SFDVKD. The CDR3 has 21 residues. Losses at the gene ends were 9 bases for V and 0 bases for J; bases not matched to a gene: 22. The CDR3 bases are TGTGCCACCCCTATGTTTAAGCGGGGGGGCTATATTCAGGGCTCCTACAATGAGCAGTTCTTC. Its protein product is CATPMFKRGGYIQGSYNEQFF.

V usage is TRBV7-2 and J usage is TRBJ2-2, with D possibly being TRBD1 (5 bases). CDR3 length equals 16 residues. The ends were cut back, 1 base at V and 5 bases at J, with 14 bases in the middle. Germline CDR1 reads SGHTA; CDR2 reads FQGNSA. CDR3 region: CASSLVGAGLTGELFF. The CDR3, as DNA: TGTGCCAGCAGCTTAGTCGGCGCAGGGCTTACCGGGGAGCTGTTTTTT.

The chain employs TRBV9 and TRBJ1-2; no firm D call. V shed 5 bases and J shed 3 bases, with 8 bases lying between them. From germline, CDR1 is SGDLS and CDR2 YYNGEE. The CDR3 runs 12 residues. The CDR3 sequence is CASREDDYGYTF. CDR3 DNA: TGTGCCAGCAGAGAAGATGACTATGGCTACACCTTC.

Ten or more counts support this clonotype. V gene TRBV27 combines with J gene TRBJ2-5; 7 bases are shared with TRBD1. The CDR3 runs to 14 residues. V was pared by 3 bases and J by 2 bases, with 3 bases of the junction left unmatched. Germline V gives CDR1 MNHEY, CDR2 SMNVEV (reference sequence). The CDR3 nucleotides are TGTGCCAGCAGTTTGGGACAGAGGCAAGAGACCCAGTACTTC. Translating gives CASSLGQRQETQYF.

The chain recombines TRBV5-1 with TRBJ1-2; maybe TRBD1 (5 bases). The germline gives CDR1 SGHRS, CDR2 YFSETQ. V was clipped by 2 bases and J by 5 bases, with 10 bases between them. There are 13 residues in the CDR3. In DNA, the CDR3 is TGCGCCAGCAGCTTAGGGAAGGGGTATGGCTACACCTTC. It encodes CASSLGKGYGYTF. Using reference TRBV5-1 and TRBJ1-2 for the parts outside the CDR3, the full variable domain is KAGVTQTPRYLIKTRGQQVTLSCSPISGHRSVSWYQQTPGQGLQFLFEYFSETQRNKGNFPGRFSGRQFSNSRSEMNVSTLELGDSALYLCASSLGKGYGYTFGSGTRLTVV.

This chain connects TRBV4-1 to TRBJ2-1; possible D gene TRBD2, 6 bases. The CDR3 consists of 17 residues. CDR1 is MGHRA and CDR2 is YSYEKL in the germline V gene. V was pared by 4 bases and J by 5 bases, with 21 bases between. The CDR3 protein is CASSLLLDRRRDNEQFF. The CDR3 DNA reads TGCGCCAGCAGCCTTCTCCTGGACCGCCGGAGGGACAATGAGCAGTTCTTC.

A few counts support this clonotype. The chain couples TRBV10-3 to TRBJ1-6; D ambiguous. The V and J ends lost 10 bases and 0 bases respectively, with 7 bases between them. CDR1 and CDR2 from the germline V gene are ENHRY and SYGVKD. The CDR3 is made up of 13 amino acids. The CDR3 DNA reads TGTGCCAAACAGAGCTCCTATAATTCACCCCTCCACTTT. Translated: CAKQSSYNSPLHF.

In its sample, this clonotype was seen a few times. The chain has TRBV7-2 and TRBJ1-6, with D hard to call. Deletions cut 1 base from V and 7 bases from J, with 14 bases between. Per germline, CDR1 SGHTA and CDR2 FQGNSA. The CDR3 covers 16 residues. This CDR3 is CASSLELTAPNSPLHF. The CDR3 region has the DNA TGTGCCAGCAGCTTAGAATTGACGGCACCCAATTCACCCCTCCACTTT.

The chain has TRBV28 and TRBJ2-1; D may be TRBD2 (6 bases). The CDR3 consists of 16 residues. The germline CDR1 and CDR2 sequences are MDHEN and SYDVKM. V lost 3 bases and J lost 4, with 16 bases in between. The CDR3: CASSFSRRGRYNEQFF. The CDR3 DNA reads TGTGCCAGCAGTTTCTCTAGGAGGGGCCGATACAATGAGCAGTTCTTC.

The genes are TRBV7-2 and TRBJ2-4; D ambiguous. The end of the DNA aligns better with TRBJ2-5, so the J call may be wrong. This CDR3 contains 13 residues. Looked up from germline, CDR1 is SGHTA and CDR2 is FQGNSA. The CDR3 loop is CASSIVTLETQYF. CDR3 nucleotide sequence: TGTGCCAGCAGCATCGTCACCCTCGAGACCCAGTACTTC.

This clonotype was observed a few times. CDR3 DNA sequence: TGTGCCAGCAGTTTATCAGTCCCAGGAGCCACTTATGGCTACACCTTC. Amino acid sequence: CASSLSVPGATYGYTF. This chain uses TRBV27 with TRBJ1-2; unclear D gene. This CDR3 has 16 residues. Trimming took 0 bases from V and 5 from J, leaving 16 bases between them. Germline CDR1 is MNHEY and CDR2 is SMNVEV (reference sequence).

This chain joins TRBV6-2 or TRBV6-3 and TRBJ1-4; no firm D call. Trimming shortened V by 6 bases and J by 10 bases, and 9 bases separated the two germline ends. The CDR3 is 11 amino acids. Germline CDR1 MNHEY, CDR2 SVGEGT. In DNA form, the CDR3 reads TGTGCCAGCAGCCCACGTGGAAAACTGTTTTTT. It is translated as CASSPRGKLFF.

A word on this clonotype: The junction departs from germline at one end; a sequencing error may be responsible. Here the CDR3 reads CASSYSTEVYGYAF. The CDR3, as DNA: TGTGCCAGCAGTTACTCGACGGAAGTCTATGGCTACGCCTTC. J is TRBJ1-2 and V is TRBV6-2 or TRBV6-3; D is undetermined. The CDR3 is 14 residues long. Germline V gives CDR1 MNHEY, CDR2 SVGEGT.

The chain joins TRBV7-2 to TRBJ1-1; D is unresolved. Germline loops: CDR1 SGHTA, CDR2 FQGNSA. V was clipped by 1 base and J by 6 bases, with 6 bases between them. The CDR3 contains 12 residues. For the CDR3, the DNA is TGTGCCAGCAGCTTAGGCAGTCCTGAAGCTTTCTTT. Protein product: CASSLGSPEAFF.

About this clonotype itself: Germline is not matched at one junction end, which may reflect a read error. This chain links TRBV7-2 with TRBJ1-1, with D hard to call. Germline CDR1 reads SGHTA; CDR2 reads FQGNSA. The CDR3 runs 14 residues. The DNA for the CDR3 is TGTGCCAGCAGTTTAGGACCTATGAACACTGAAGCTTTCTTT. Its translation: CASSLGPMNTEAFF. Full variable domain (rest looked up from reference TRBV7-2 and TRBJ1-1): GAGVSQSPSNKVTEKGKDVELRCDPISGHTALYWYRQSLGQGLEFLIYFQGNSAPDKSGLPSDRFSAERTGGSVSTLTIQRTQQEDSAVYLCASSLGPMNTEAFFGQGTRLTVV.

The chain combines TRBV24-1 with TRBJ1-5; D remains ambiguous. The germline V and J ends were trimmed by 4 bases and 1 base, with 10 bases remaining between them. CDR3 length: 15 residues. In germline, CDR1 is KGHDR, CDR2 SFDVKD. The CDR3 DNA sequence: TGTGCCACCAGTGACTCAGGCGAGAGCAATCAGCCCCAGCATTTT. This gives the protein CATSDSGESNQPQHF.

This chain connects TRBV7-2 to TRBJ2-4; D uncertain. The CDR3 sequence is 14 residues long. V lost 1 base and J lost 5, with 9 bases in between. CDR1 is SGHTA, CDR2 FQGNSA, per germline. This CDR3 reads CASSLDPDQNIQYF. CDR3 in DNA: TGTGCCAGCAGCTTAGACCCGGACCAAAACATTCAGTACTTC.

The genes are TRBV24-1 and TRBJ2-3, with 9 bases fitting TRBD1. The junction had 5 bases not matched to a gene; V was cut back by 5 bases and J by 6 bases. This CDR3 is 14 amino acids long. The V gene's germline CDR1 is KGHDR and CDR2 SFDVKD. CDR3 sequence reads: CATSVTGGMDTQYF. The CDR3 nucleotides are TGTGCCACCAGTGTGACAGGGGGTATGGATACGCAGTATTTT.

The rearrangement joins TRBV9 to TRBJ2-5, with 11 bases that match TRBD2. Losses at the gene ends were 4 bases for V and 3 bases for J; bases not matched to a gene: 2. The CDR3 loop spans 14 amino acids. Germline V gene data show CDR1 as SGDLS and CDR2 as YYNGEE. CDR3 DNA sequence: TGTGCCAGCAGCATTAGCGGGGGGGAAGAGACCCAGTACTTC. It yields the protein CASSISGGEETQYF.

V usage is TRBV9 and J usage is TRBJ1-1; D possibly corresponds to TRBD1 (5 bases). This CDR3 comprises 14 residues. V was pared by 0 bases and J by 2 bases, with 8 bases between. The germline V gene has CDR1 SGDLS and CDR2 YYNGEE. CDR3 in DNA: TGTGCCAGCAGCGTAGTGAGGGACAACACTGAAGCTTTCTTT. Amino acids: CASSVVRDNTEAFF.

This clonotype was observed a handful of times. The chain is built from TRBV5-1 and TRBJ2-1, with D perhaps assigned TRBD1 or TRBD2 (5 bases each). Germline V gives CDR1 SGHRS, CDR2 YFSETQ. The CDR3 extends over 16 amino acids. V dropped 0 bases and J dropped 10 bases, with 20 bases sitting between them. CDR3 nucleotide sequence: TGCGCCAGCAGCTTGGCTGGGGGAGACTTGACCCACGAGCAGTTCTTC. It yields the protein CASSLAGGDLTHEQFF.

There are a few counts of this clonotype. This sequence joins TRBV7-2 and TRBJ2-3, with TRBD2 identical over 8 bases. CDR1 is SGHTA and CDR2 is FQGNSA in the germline V gene. Trimming removed 3 bases from V and 1 base from J; junction bases left unmatched: 9. The length of the CDR3 is 17 residues. The CDR3 DNA reads TGTGCCAGCAGCTTTGCGGGGGGAACCTTGCGCACAGATACGCAGTATTTT. Translating it yields CASSFAGGTLRTDTQYF.

The chain joins TRBV5-1 to TRBJ2-1, with TRBD1 identical over 7 bases. Losses at the gene ends were 5 bases for V and 7 bases for J; bases not matched to a gene: 15. The CDR3 totals 16 residues. The germline V gene has CDR1 SGHRS and CDR2 YFSETQ. CDR3 DNA sequence: TGCGCCAGCAGACGCGCCCCAGGGGGAACGGGGAATGAGCAGTTCTTC. As protein: CASRRAPGGTGNEQFF.